This T cell receptor (beta chain) was obtained from a study of monozygotic twins with inflammatory bowel disease. This CDR3 is 18 amino acids long. Looked up from germline, CDR1 is SGHTA and CDR2 is FQGTGA. Reprocessing the 5' RACE reads, TCRdb reports a single entry for every CDR3 protein and omits DNA. The sample table sets out 300,000 to 400,000 distinct CDR3 sequences. Input material: blood. The chain is built from TRBV7-3 and TRBJ2-1; TCRdb selects TRBD2, and the lack of DNA leaves this call unchecked. This TCR was sampled from a human donor with ulcerative colitis or Crohn's disease, or a healthy co-twin of an affected twin (not recorded which). The CDR3: CASSFYSGTSGGDNEQFF.